This T cell receptor beta chain was recorded in a study of T cell repertoires in aging, cancer and after chemotherapy. Study overall: Paired samples before and after chemotherapy came from chronic lymphocytic leukemia patients on fludarabine- or bendamustine-based regimens. Study-wide results and limits: In cancer patients, declining TCR diversity with age involved lost richness and lost evenness.

This clonotype was found once. Its antigen is unknown. A mixed TRB-A/B primer pool amplified rearranged TRB by multiplex touch-down PCR. In TCRdb, the multiplex PCR reads were re-called with MiXCR into one record per CDR3 protein. The sample consists of over 800 distinct CDR3 sequences, 55% of them appearing once. Peripheral blood genomic DNA, not sorted cells or RNA, was the template. Deletions cut 1 base from V and 0 bases from J, with 13 bases between. Germline CDR1 and CDR2: SGHAT and FQDESV (reference sequence). The CDR3 is made up of 16 amino acids. This TCR was recovered from a human donor with a blood cancer. This chain connects TRBV11-1 to TRBJ2-7, with D perhaps matching TRBD2 (5 bases). The sequenced sample consisted of blood. As DNA, the CDR3 is TGTGCCAGCAGCTTAGGTCAGAGGGTTAGCTCCTACGAGCAGTACTTC. It specifies CASSLGQRVSSYEQYF.